The 26 T cell receptor beta chains below come from one sample, sequenced in a study of cytomegalovirus exposure and HLA in healthy donors. The data were produced by immunoSEQ multiplex PCR, yet TCRdb's version contains in-frame clones alone and is incomplete. In the table there are 100,000 to 150,000 clones, approximately 89% of which are singletons. Sequencing was performed on PBMCs. The receptors originated from a woman younger than 35 in good health and CMV-seronegative.

The genes are TRBV30 and TRBJ2-5; unclear D gene. V was trimmed by 0 bases and J by 9 bases, leaving 11 bases between them. The CDR3 loop spans 12 amino acids. The germline V gene encodes CDR1 GTSNPN and CDR2 SVGIG (reference sequence). In DNA, the CDR3 is TGTGCCTGGAGTGTACTATCAACGGCCCAGTACTTC. Protein product: CAWSVLSTAQYF.

CDR3 sequence (DNA): TGCAGTGCCAACTGGGAGACCCAGTACTTC. Translating gives CSANWETQYF. The chain links TRBV20-1 to TRBJ2-5; no clear D gene. With 6 bases removed from V and 5 bases from J, the gap between germline ends came to 7 bases. The CDR3 has 10 amino acids. The V gene's germline CDR1 is DFQATT and CDR2 SNEGSKA (reference sequence).

The chain is built from TRBV7-9 and TRBJ1-3; D unclear. The CDR3 contains 16 residues. From germline, CDR1 is SEHNR and CDR2 FQNEAQ (reference sequence). V was pared by 5 bases and J by 3 bases, with 17 bases between. The CDR3 DNA follows: TGTGCCAGCAGCCCCCGGAGGCAGTCTTTTGGAAACACCATATATTTT. Translated: CASSPRRQSFGNTIYF.

The chain employs TRBV28 and TRBJ1-2; the match to TRBD1 covers 7 bases. The CDR3 contains 15 residues. Germline lookup yields CDR1 MDHEN and CDR2 SYDVKM. J gave up 1 base and V 5 bases, and 7 bases lay outside the gene matches. CDR3 DNA sequence: TGTGCCAGCAGTATCGGACAGGCGAGTAACTATGGCTACACCTTC. Protein sequence: CASSIGQASNYGYTF.

The V and J genes are TRBV28 and TRBJ2-7, with D possibly being TRBD2 (6 bases). V lost 2 bases and J lost 1, with 6 bases in between. Looked up from germline, CDR1 is MDHEN and CDR2 is SYDVKM. The CDR3 has 13 amino acids. The CDR3 region has the DNA TGTGCCAGCAGTTTAGCGGGGTCCTACGAGCAGTACGTC. Its translation is CASSLAGSYEQYV.

This rearrangement joins TRBV19 to TRBJ1-5; 7 bases match TRBD1. Trimming removed 3 bases from V and 4 bases from J; junction bases left unmatched: 18. CDR3 length: 19 residues. CDR1 is LNHDA, CDR2 SQIVND, per germline (reference sequence). The CDR3 is CASSIMITGEWISNQPQHF. CDR3 coding DNA: TGTGCCAGTAGTATTATGATAACAGGGGAATGGATATCAAATCAGCCCCAGCATTTT.

This chain connects TRBV11-2 to TRBJ2-1, with TRBD1 matching over 11 bases. The trim removed 0 bases at V and 8 bases at J, leaving 6 bases unmatched. Germline values: CDR1 SGHAT, CDR2 FQNNGV. The length of the CDR3 is 16 residues. The CDR3 sequence is CASSLERTGGSHEQFF. CDR3 DNA sequence: TGTGCCAGCAGCTTAGAAAGGACAGGGGGCTCGCATGAGCAGTTCTTC.

The V gene is TRBV2, the J gene TRBJ2-1, with D maybe TRBD1 (5 bases). The germline V and J ends were trimmed by 8 bases and 6 bases, with 11 bases remaining between them. CDR3 size: 12 residues. Per germline, CDR1 SNHLY and CDR2 FYNNEI. CDR3 sequence reads: CASETGGNEQFF. Written as DNA, the CDR3 is TGTGCCAGCGAAACAGGTGGCAATGAGCAGTTCTTC.

In its sample, this clone was seen a few times. Here the CDR3 DNA reads TGTGCCAGCAGCGGACGGACAGAGTCCTACGAGCAGTACGTC. This codes for CASSGRTESYEQYV. This sequence joins TRBV7-9 and TRBJ2-7; a weak D match, TRBD1 (6 bases). The CDR3 spans 14 residues. Trimming pared 5 bases from V and 1 base from J, leaving 12 bases between. The germline V gene encodes CDR1 SEHNR and CDR2 FQNEAQ (reference sequence).

The CDR3 here is CASSNTGFEKLFF. DNA for the CDR3: TGTGCCAGCAGCAACACGGGGTTTGAAAAACTGTTTTTT. The rearrangement uses TRBV6-5 and TRBJ1-4; D is unclear. This CDR3 comprises 13 residues. The V end lost 6 bases, the J end lost 7 bases, and 12 bases lay between the germline ends. From germline, CDR1 is MNHEY and CDR2 SVGAGI.

The chain is built from TRBV7-2 and TRBJ1-2; weak D call: TRBD1 (5 bases). CDR1 and CDR2 from the germline V gene are SGHTA and FQGNSA. The ends were cut back, 3 bases at V and 7 bases at J, with 12 bases in the middle. The CDR3 contains 13 residues. The CDR3 sequence is CASSFLGGSGYTF. The CDR3 nucleotides read TGTGCCAGCAGCTTCTTGGGGGGAAGTGGCTACACCTTC.

The chain links TRBV30 to TRBJ2-4; possibly TRBD2 for D (6 bases). The length of the CDR3 is 15 residues. The ends were cut back, 0 bases at V and 1 base at J, with 10 bases in the middle. Germline V gene lookup returns CDR1 GTSNPN and CDR2 SVGIG (reference sequence). CDR3 DNA: TGTGCCTGGAGTGTAGGAGCGGGCGCCAAAAACATTCAGTACTTC. Its translation: CAWSVGAGAKNIQYF.

The J gene is TRBJ2-1, the V gene TRBV19, with TRBD2 matching over 14 bases. CDR3 length equals 16 residues. The V segment lost 7 bases and the J segment 9 bases; nucleotides outside the gene matches: 11. Germline CDR1 and CDR2: LNHDA and SQIVND (reference sequence). CDR3 bases: TGTGCCAGTACCTATAGCGGACTAGCGGGGGGCGGTGAGCAGTTCTTC. It yields the protein CASTYSGLAGGGEQFF. The full variable domain, rest sourced from reference TRBV19 and TRBJ2-1, is DGGITQSPKYLFRKEGQNVTLSCEQNLNHDAMYWYRQDPGQGLRLIYYSQIVNDFQKGDIAEGYSVSREKKESFPLTVTSAQKNPTAFYLCASTYSGLAGGGEQFFGPGTRLTVL.

The chain recombines TRBV21-1 with TRBJ1-5; the D call of TRBD1 is as the table states it, not checked on the DNA. TRBV21-1 corresponds to a pseudogene. The CDR3 has 15 amino acids. The CDR3 sequence is CASSSRDREGQPQHF. CDR3 in DNA: TGTGCCAGCAGCAGCAGGGACAGGGAAGGACAGCCCCAGCATTTT.

V usage is TRBV5-1 and J usage is TRBJ2-5; 7 bases fit TRBD2. CDR1 and CDR2 (germline): SGHRS, YFSETQ. The CDR3 consists of 14 residues. Germline trimming cut 7 bases from V and 3 bases from J; bases unmatched to any gene: 9. CDR3 nucleotides: TGCGCCAGCTGCCCAGGGACTATAAAAGAGACCCAGTACTTC. Its protein product is CASCPGTIKETQYF.

The chain links TRBV6-1 to TRBJ2-1; 8 bases are a match to TRBD1. This CDR3 has 16 residues. Looked up from germline, CDR1 is MNHNS and CDR2 is SASEGT. The ends lost 3 bases at V and 8 bases at J; junction bases unmatched: 12. The CDR3 protein is CASSDILGTGLHEQFF. As DNA, the CDR3 is TGTGCCAGCAGTGATATCCTGGGGACAGGATTACATGAGCAGTTCTTC.

In DNA form, the CDR3 reads TGTGCCAGCAGCTTAGGGGCTTTGATGAACACTGAAGCTTTCTTT. This sequence encodes CASSLGALMNTEAFF. The V call is TRBV7-2, the J call TRBJ1-1; no clear D gene. V was cut by 1 base and J by 0 bases, with 9 bases left in between. The CDR3 is 15 amino acids. CDR1 is SGHTA, CDR2 FQGNSA, per germline.

This chain uses TRBV30 with TRBJ1-3; D is undetermined. The CDR3 totals 14 residues. Trimming pared 6 bases from V and 3 bases from J, leaving 15 bases between. In germline, CDR1 is GTSNPN, CDR2 SVGIG (reference sequence). CDR3 sequence (DNA): TGTGCCTGCCCTTCAAGGAGGGTTGGAAACACCATATATTTT. Translating it yields CACPSRRVGNTIYF.

The chain recombines TRBV28 with TRBJ2-7; 11 bases agree with TRBD1. The CDR3 loop spans 15 amino acids. Trimming removed 6 bases from V and 3 bases from J; junction bases left unmatched: 7. Germline values: CDR1 MDHEN, CDR2 SYDVKM. The CDR3 loop is CASRAGTGGFYEQYV. DNA of the CDR3: TGTGCCAGCAGGGCCGGGACAGGGGGATTCTACGAGCAGTACGTC.

This chain connects TRBV5-1 to TRBJ2-1; possibly TRBD2 for D (6 bases). Trimming shortened V by 0 bases and J by 8 bases, and 12 bases separated the two germline ends. CDR3 length: 14 amino acids. In germline, CDR1 is SGHRS, CDR2 YFSETQ. The chain's CDR3 is CASSLVVSGDEQFF. As DNA, the CDR3 is TGCGCCAGCAGCTTGGTCGTTTCGGGGGATGAGCAGTTCTTC. The entire variable domain, with the rest obtained from reference TRBV5-1 and TRBJ2-1, is as follows: KAGVTQTPRYLIKTRGQQVTLSCSPISGHRSVSWYQQTPGQGLQFLFEYFSETQRNKGNFPGRFSGRQFSNSRSEMNVSTLELGDSALYLCASSLVVSGDEQFFGPGTRLTVL.

The genes are TRBV21-1 and TRBJ1-1; the table assigns TRBD1, which was not confirmed against the DNA. TRBV21-1 represents a pseudogene. The CDR3 is made up of 15 amino acids. The CDR3 DNA sequence: TGTGCCAGCAGAAGGGGTGCAGGGGGGAACACTGAAGCTTTCTTT. The encoded protein is CASRRGAGGNTEAFF.

The chain recombines TRBV7-9 with TRBJ1-2, with a possible D match to TRBD1 (5 bases). CDR1 is SEHNR and CDR2 is FQNEAQ in the germline V gene (reference sequence). Between the trimmed V and J ends, which lost 10 bases and 5 bases, there was a span of 26 bases. This CDR3 is 16 amino acids long. The CDR3 DNA reads as TGTGCCATGAGGGCTCTATTGCGGGGCCCGAGGTATGGCTACACCTTC. This gives the protein CAMRALLRGPRYGYTF.

For the CDR3, the DNA is TGTGCCAGCGATATCGGTGTGGGCTTCCGGGACAGGGCGCATCAGCCCCAGCATTTT. Residues: CASDIGVGFRDRAHQPQHF. The rearrangement links TRBV21-1 to TRBJ1-5; TRBD1, the D gene given by the table, was not confirmed from the DNA. TRBV21-1 is a documented pseudogene. There are 19 residues in the CDR3.

This chain links TRBV18 with TRBJ1-2; 10 bases fit TRBD1. V was clipped by 4 bases and J by 0 bases; unmatched bases: 8. The CDR3 covers 17 residues. CDR1 KGHSH and CDR2 LQKENI come from the germline V gene. The CDR3 nucleotides are TGTGCCAGCTCACTAATCGTGGACAGGGGGTCTAACTATGGCTACACCTTC. This gives the protein CASSLIVDRGSNYGYTF.

The rearrangement links TRBV28 to TRBJ1-3, with D tentatively TRBD1 (5 bases). This CDR3 comprises 14 residues. V gave up 8 bases and J gave up 2 bases, with 13 bases separating them. CDR1 and CDR2 (germline): MDHEN, SYDVKM. CDR3 residues: CASRDAGAGNTIYF. The CDR3 bases are TGTGCCAGCCGAGACGCGGGGGCTGGAAACACCATATATTTT. Using reference TRBV28 and TRBJ1-3 for the parts outside the CDR3, the full variable domain is DVKVTQSSRYLVKRTGEKVFLECVQDMDHENMFWYRQDPGLGLRLIYFSYDVKMKEKGDIPEGYSVSREKKERFSLILESASTNQTSMYLCASRDAGAGNTIYFGEGSWLTVV.

The rearrangement links TRBV4-1 to TRBJ2-3, with D unresolved. Germline V gene data show CDR1 as MGHRA and CDR2 as YSYEKL. There are 15 residues in the CDR3. V gave up 1 base and J gave up 0 bases, with 8 bases separating them. CDR3 amino acids: CASSQATSSTDTQYF. DNA of the CDR3: TGCGCCAGCAGCCAAGCGACTTCTAGCACAGATACGCAGTATTTT.